One T cell receptor beta chain is described in this entry. Clones were sequenced by immunoSEQ multiplex PCR, and TCRdb holds only the in-frame ones, with some missing. This table holds a few hundred thousand clones, roughly 90% found once. Participant ages covered roughly 18 to 89 years across 24 US areas. In assigning cohorts, the study relied on participant-reported clinical history. This entry is derived from a study of blood T cell repertoires in COVID-19. As for the study in general: Material from acute and convalescent COVID-19 was sourced from the United States, Italy and Spain.

Sequencing was performed on PBMCs or T cells enriched from blood (not recorded which). The source of this sequence is a woman younger than 45 who had recovered from COVID-19.

The CDR3 DNA follows: TGTGCCAGCAGCCAACTTAGTGAGGAGCAGTACTTC. It is translated as CASSQLSEEQYF. The chain carries TRBV7-8 and TRBJ2-7, with unresolved D. In germline, CDR1 is SGHVS, CDR2 FQNEAQ. This CDR3 spans 12 amino acids. The V gene lost 5 bases and the J gene lost 7 bases, with 12 bases spanning the gap. The full variable domain, rest sourced from reference TRBV7-8 and TRBJ2-7, is GAGVSQSPRYKVAKRGQDVALRCDPISGHVSLFWYQQALGQGPEFLTYFQNEAQLDKSGLPSDRFFAERPEGSVSTLKIQRTQQEDSAVYLCASSQLSEEQYFGPGTRLTVT.